This TCR beta chain was identified in a study of regulatory T cells in long-lasting Graves disease. Documented time point: newly diagnosed GD, antithyroid drugs for less than 3 months. PBMCs were the source of the RNA used for TCR sequencing. This clonotype was picked up many times. Trimming cost V 7 bases and J 3 bases, with 16 bases left between them. The germline gives CDR1 SNHLY, CDR2 FYNNEI. The CDR3 is made up of 16 amino acids. Researchers made TCR beta libraries by using iRepertoire HTBI primers and running Arm-PCR on CDR3 regions. Each CDR3 protein gets one entry after TCRdb re-called the multiplex PCR reads with MiXCR. The repertoire holds around 250,000 distinct CDR3 sequences, with around 21% as singletons.

Sequenced here: peripheral blood mononuclear cells (PBMCs), sampled at new diagnosis, from a patient treated with antithyroid drugs. The sequence came from a female donor with Graves disease. The chain links TRBV2 to TRBJ1-6; D call uncertain. CDR3 in amino acids: CASNWNVDGYNSPLHF. The CDR3 DNA sequence: TGTGCCAGCAACTGGAATGTGGACGGCTATAATTCACCCCTCCACTTT.